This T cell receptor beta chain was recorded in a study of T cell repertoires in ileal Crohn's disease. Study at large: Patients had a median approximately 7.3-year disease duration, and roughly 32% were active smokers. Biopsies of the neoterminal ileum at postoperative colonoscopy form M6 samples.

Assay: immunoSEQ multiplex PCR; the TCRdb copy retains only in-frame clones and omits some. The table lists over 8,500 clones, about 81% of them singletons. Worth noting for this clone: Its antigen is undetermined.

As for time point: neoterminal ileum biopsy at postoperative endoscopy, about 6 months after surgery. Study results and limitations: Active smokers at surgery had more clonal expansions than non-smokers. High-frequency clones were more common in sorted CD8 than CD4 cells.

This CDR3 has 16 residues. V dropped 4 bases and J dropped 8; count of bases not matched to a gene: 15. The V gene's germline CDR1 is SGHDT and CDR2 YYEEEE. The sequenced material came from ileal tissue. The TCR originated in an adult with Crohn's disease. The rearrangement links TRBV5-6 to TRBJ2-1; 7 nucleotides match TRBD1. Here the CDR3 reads CASSLLGQGVSDEQFF. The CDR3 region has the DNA TGTGCCAGCAGCCTGCTTGGGCAGGGGGTATCAGATGAGCAGTTCTTC.